The 23 T cell receptor beta chains presented below share a single source sample, sequenced in a study. Tregs were sorted as CD4+CD25+CD127-/low cells. TCRdb redid the calling of the 5' RACE reads with MiXCR, one entry per CDR3 protein. This table has some 32,000 distinct CDR3 sequences, 27% appearing once. The sample comprised tumor-infiltrating Tregs sorted from the breast tumor. The receptor set was obtained from a female donor with breast cancer.

This clonotype occurred many times. J is TRBJ1-1 and V is TRBV12-3 or TRBV12-4; 8 bases align to TRBD1. With 1 base clipped from V and 4 bases from J, the junction kept 2 bases outside the gene matches. The CDR3 contains 14 residues. CDR3 DNA sequence: TGTGCCAGCAGTTTAGAAACAGGGGGCACTGAAGCTTTCTTT. It translates to CASSLETGGTEAFF.

In DNA form, the CDR3 reads TGTGCCAGCAGCGTCAGTGGGGACAGGACTTACGAGCAGTACTTC. This codes for CASSVSGDRTYEQYF. The chain combines TRBV7-9 with TRBJ2-7, with 8 positions matching TRBD1. Germline V gene sequence: CDR1 SEHNR, CDR2 FQNEAQ (reference sequence). J gave up 4 bases and V 5 bases, and 10 bases lay outside the gene matches. The CDR3 runs 15 residues.

This clonotype was found many times. This CDR3 reads CSARDGVGEQYF. The CDR3, as DNA: TGCAGTGCTAGAGATGGGGTAGGGGAGCAGTACTTC. The chain has TRBV20-1 and TRBJ2-7; no reliable D call. The germline V gene has CDR1 DFQATT and CDR2 SNEGSKA (reference sequence). Trimming shortened V by 0 bases and J by 7 bases, and 10 bases separated the two germline ends. This CDR3 comprises 12 residues.

This clonotype was counted many times. This chain's CDR3 is CASSPLGLTYNEQFF. CDR3 bases: TGTGCCAGCTCACCACTAGGGCTCACCTACAATGAGCAGTTCTTC. The chain uses TRBV18 and TRBJ2-1; D not certain. V lost 1 base and J lost 2, with 9 bases in between. CDR3 length: 15 residues. CDR1 and CDR2 (germline): KGHSH, LQKENI.

This clonotype is labeled as medium-sized. This chain uses TRBV6-5 with TRBJ2-1; 10 bases line up with TRBD2. The V and J ends lost 7 bases and 4 bases, in that order; junction bases with no gene match: 7. This CDR3 spans 15 amino acids. Germline V CDR1 and CDR2: MNHEY, SVGAGI. CDR3: CASTQRTSGYNEQFF. CDR3 nucleotides: TGTGCCAGCACCCAGAGGACTAGCGGATACAATGAGCAGTTCTTC.

By frequency in the sample, this clonotype is large. The gene calls are TRBV2 and TRBJ1-1, with D possibly being TRBD1 (6 bases). Germline assignment: CDR1 SNHLY and CDR2 FYNNEI. The V end was cut by 3 bases, the J end by 6 bases, with 8 bases between. The CDR3 has 12 amino acids. The CDR3 nucleotides read TGTGCCAGCAGTGAGAACAGGGCTGAAGCTTTCTTT. It encodes CASSENRAEAFF.

This clonotype was seen at least ten times. The chain has TRBV2 and TRBJ2-1; D ambiguous. V lost 7 bases and J 6 bases, leaving 10 bases between the germline ends. CDR3 length: 12 residues. Germline V CDR1 and CDR2: SNHLY, FYNNEI. CDR3 nucleotides: TGTGCCAGCATGTCGGGTGGCAATGAGCAGTTCTTC. It translates to CASMSGGNEQFF.

This clonotype was detected a few times. CDR3 nucleotides: TGTGCCAGCAGCTTAGCGCCGCACAGCTCTGGAAACACCATATATTTT. This translates into CASSLAPHSSGNTIYF. This chain joins TRBV7-9 and TRBJ1-3; D not certain. V was trimmed by 0 bases and J by 0 bases, leaving 9 bases between them. This CDR3 contains 16 residues. Germline-derived CDR1 and CDR2 are SEHNR and FQNEAQ (reference sequence).

This clonotype was found many times. The chain has TRBV12-3 or TRBV12-4 and TRBJ2-1; D unclear. Trimming removed 4 bases from V and 0 bases from J, with 10 bases in between. The CDR3 runs 15 residues. Here the CDR3 DNA reads TGTGCCAGCAGTTCCGGGTTGAGCTCCTACAATGAGCAGTTCTTC. The encoded protein is CASSSGLSSYNEQFF.

The table lists this clonotype with many counts. The chain carries TRBV4-1 and TRBJ2-1; 7 bases align to TRBD2. Germline CDR1 reads MGHRA; CDR2 reads YSYEKL. V was clipped by 1 base and J by 3 bases; unmatched bases: 9. The CDR3 covers 17 residues. The CDR3 DNA sequence: TGCGCCAGCAGCCAAGGTCCTTCGGGACTACTCTACAATGAGCAGTTCTTC. Translation: CASSQGPSGLLYNEQFF.

This clonotype rates as medium-sized. The chain combines TRBV27 with TRBJ2-3; D gene unclear. The germline V and J ends were trimmed by 5 bases and 0 bases, with 6 bases remaining between them. The CDR3 covers 13 residues. Germline CDR1 MNHEY, CDR2 SMNVEV (reference sequence). The CDR3 nucleotides are TGTGCCAGCAGTCCTCCTAGCACAGATACGCAGTATTTT. Translating it yields CASSPPSTDTQYF.

There are many counts of this clonotype. V usage is TRBV6-1 and J usage is TRBJ1-1; 7 bases fit TRBD1. Germline-derived CDR1 and CDR2 are MNHNS and SASEGT. This CDR3 is built from 15 residues. The V and J ends lost 6 bases and 1 base, in that order; junction bases with no gene match: 8. The CDR3 DNA reads as TGTGCCAGCAGGGGACCCAGGGGGAGGAACACTGAAGCTTTCTTT. Amino acid sequence: CASRGPRGRNTEAFF.

This clonotype appeared many times. The CDR3 reads CATPGARGSPLHF. The CDR3 region has the DNA TGTGCCACCCCCGGGGCGCGTGGATCACCCCTCCACTTT. The chain links TRBV6-1 to TRBJ1-6, with D maybe TRBD1 (5 bases). The V end lost 10 bases, the J end lost 10 bases, and 17 bases lay between the germline ends. The germline V gene encodes CDR1 MNHNS and CDR2 SASEGT. The CDR3 contains 13 residues.

This clonotype was observed a few times. V and J are TRBV6-1 and TRBJ1-3, with D perhaps TRBD1 (5 bases). Trimming cost V 4 bases and J 2 bases, with 15 bases left between them. The CDR3 is made up of 16 amino acids. CDR1 is MNHNS and CDR2 is SASEGT in the germline V gene. This CDR3 reads CASSAEDGAAGNTIYF. CDR3 DNA sequence: TGTGCCAGCAGTGCCGAAGATGGGGCCGCTGGAAACACCATATATTTT.

Comment on this clonotype: A much bigger clone sits one base away, suggesting this may be a read error. The chain is built from TRBV2 and TRBJ1-3; tentatively, D is TRBD1 (6 bases). Germline assignment: CDR1 SNHLY and CDR2 FYNNEI. CDR3 size: 15 residues. V was trimmed by 6 bases and J by 3 bases, leaving 15 bases between them. The CDR3 reads CASSGQCLGGNTIYF. The CDR3 DNA sequence: TGTGCCAGCAGCGGACAGTGTCTAGGTGGAAACACCATATATTTT.

In its sample, this clonotype was seen a few times. A read error is possible here, since a much larger clone lies one base away. The CDR3 protein is CATGRDRGGTEAFF. In nucleotides, the CDR3 is TGTGCCACCGGCAGAGATCGGGGGGGGACTGAAGCTTTCTTT. V is TRBV15 and J is TRBJ1-1, with D possibly matching TRBD1 (5 bases). The CDR3 contains 14 residues. Germline lookup yields CDR1 LNHNV and CDR2 YYDKDF (reference sequence).

This clonotype was counted a few times. The junction differs from germline at one of its ends, possibly a read error. For the CDR3, the DNA is TGCAGTGCTGAGGGAGGGCAGGGAAAGGGGAACGCTGAAGCTTTCTTT. It codes for CSAEGGQGKGNAEAFF. The chain has TRBV20-1 and TRBJ1-1; weak D call: TRBD1 (5 bases). This CDR3 spans 16 amino acids. Germline V gene data show CDR1 as DFQATT and CDR2 as SNEGSKA (reference sequence).

This clonotype was detected many times. The genes are TRBV6-5 and TRBJ1-6; 8 bases match TRBD1. The CDR3 totals 16 residues. With V trimmed by 4 bases and J by 6 bases, 8 bases remained unmatched. Germline values: CDR1 MNHEY, CDR2 SVGAGI. The CDR3 coding sequence is TGTGCCAGCAGTTGGAACCGGGACAGGATTAATTCACCCCTCCACTTT. Its protein product is CASSWNRDRINSPLHF.

The rearrangement uses TRBV5-1 and TRBJ2-1, with TRBD2 identical over 8 bases. CDR1 and CDR2 from the germline V gene are SGHRS and YFSETQ. With 4 bases clipped from V and 4 bases from J, the junction kept 10 bases outside the gene matches. This CDR3 has 16 residues. CDR3 loop: CASSHNGLAPYNEQFF. Written as DNA, the CDR3 is TGCGCCAGCAGCCATAATGGACTAGCCCCTTACAATGAGCAGTTCTTC.

The chain recombines TRBV29-1 with TRBJ2-1, with 8 bases matching TRBD2. Trimming removed 6 bases from V and 2 bases from J; junction bases left unmatched: 3. There are 13 residues in the CDR3. The germline CDR1 and CDR2 sequences are SQVTM and ANQGSEA. CDR3 in DNA: TGCAGCGTCAATAGCGGGACCTACAATGAGCAGTTCTTC. It codes for CSVNSGTYNEQFF.

This clonotype occurred a few times. This may be a read error: a much more frequent sequence differs by one nucleotide. This sequence joins TRBV20-1 and TRBJ1-1, with a tentative D call TRBD1 (6 bases). This CDR3 has 13 residues. Germline V gives CDR1 DFQATT, CDR2 SNEGSKA (reference sequence). Written as DNA, the CDR3 is TGCAGTTCCCACCCACAGGGTAATACTGAAGCTTCCTTT. It translates to CSSHPQGNTEASF.

This clonotype was seen at least ten times. V usage is TRBV7-2 and J usage is TRBJ2-2; D gene unclear. Trimming took off 4 bases at V and 0 bases at J, with 9 bases between the two ends. CDR1 and CDR2 from the germline V gene are SGHTA and FQGNSA. This CDR3 spans 15 amino acids. CDR3 DNA sequence: TGTGCCAGCAGCTCCAGGACGGCGAACACCGGGGAGCTGTTTTTT. Amino acids: CASSSRTANTGELFF.

This clonotype is classed as medium-sized (0.01 to 0.1%). The chain links TRBV29-1 to TRBJ1-2; TRBD1 might be the D (5 bases). CDR1 and CDR2 (germline): SQVTM, ANQGSEA. The CDR3 has 15 residues. Trimming shortened V by 0 bases and J by 4 bases, and 15 bases separated the two germline ends. The CDR3 sequence: CSVEDKAGYGYGYTF. In nucleotides, the CDR3 is TGCAGCGTTGAAGACAAGGCAGGGTATGGCTATGGCTACACCTTC.